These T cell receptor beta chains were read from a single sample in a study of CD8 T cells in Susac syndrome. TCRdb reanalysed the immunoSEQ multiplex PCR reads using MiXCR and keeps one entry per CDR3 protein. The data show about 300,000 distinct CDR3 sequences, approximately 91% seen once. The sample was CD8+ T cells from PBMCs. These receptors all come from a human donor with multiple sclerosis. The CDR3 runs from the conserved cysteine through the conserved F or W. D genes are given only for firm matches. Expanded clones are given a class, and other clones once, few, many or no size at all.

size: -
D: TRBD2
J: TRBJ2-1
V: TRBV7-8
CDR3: CASSILAGPYNEQFF
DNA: TGTGCCAGCAGCATCCTAGCGGGACCCTACAATGAGCAGTTCTTC

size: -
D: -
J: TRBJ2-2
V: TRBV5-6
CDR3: CASSVTGTTFLLNTGELFF
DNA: TGTGCCAGCAGCGTTACCGGGACCACATTTTTATTGAACACCGGGGAGCTGTTTTTT

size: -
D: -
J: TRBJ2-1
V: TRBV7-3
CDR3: CASSFSGGGYNEQFF
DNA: TGTGCCAGCAGCTTCAGTGGCGGCGGCTACAATGAGCAGTTCTTC

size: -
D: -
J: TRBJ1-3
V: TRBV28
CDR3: CASSLIGSSGNTIYF
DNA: TGTGCCAGCAGTTTGATTGGATCCTCTGGAAACACCATATATTTT

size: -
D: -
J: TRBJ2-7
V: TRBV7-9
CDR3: CASSFGLPYEQYF
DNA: TGTGCCAGCAGCTTCGGCCTTCCCTACGAGCAGTACTTC

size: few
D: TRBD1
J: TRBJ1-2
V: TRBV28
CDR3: CASSDRGYGYTF
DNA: TGTGCCAGCAGTGACAGGGGTTATGGCTACACCTTC

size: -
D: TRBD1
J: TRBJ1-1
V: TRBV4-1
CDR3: CASSQDTGTGAGTEAFF
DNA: TGCGCCAGCAGCCAAGATACCGGTACAGGGGCGGGGACTGAAGCTTTCTTT

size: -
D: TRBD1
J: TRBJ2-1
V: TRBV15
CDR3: CATSPTGVAQFF
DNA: TGTGCCACCAGTCCGACAGGGGTGGCGCAGTTCTTC

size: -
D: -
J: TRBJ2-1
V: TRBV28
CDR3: CASSFRGALYNEQFF
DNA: TGTGCCAGCAGTTTCAGGGGGGCTTTATACAATGAGCAGTTCTTC

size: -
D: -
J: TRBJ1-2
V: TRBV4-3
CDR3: CASSQDREESGYTF
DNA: TGCGCCAGCAGCCAAGATCGGGAAGAATCGGGCTACACCTTC

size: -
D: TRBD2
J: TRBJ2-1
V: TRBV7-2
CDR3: CASSPPGGGNNEQFF
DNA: TGTGCCAGCAGCCCCCCCGGGGGGGGAAACAATGAGCAGTTCTTC

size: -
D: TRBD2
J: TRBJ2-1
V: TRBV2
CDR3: CASTDPGLAGVPRSSYNEQFF
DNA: TGTGCCAGCACCGATCCTGGACTAGCGGGAGTCCCCCGAAGCTCCTACAATGAGCAGTTCTTC

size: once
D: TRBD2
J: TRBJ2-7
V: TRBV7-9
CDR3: CASSSSGPSGGAYEQYF
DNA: TGTGCCAGCAGCTCGTCCGGACCTAGCGGGGGTGCCTACGAGCAGTACTTC

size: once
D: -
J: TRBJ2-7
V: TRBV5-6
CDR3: CASSLTDHYEQYF
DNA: TGTGCCAGCAGCTTGACCGACCACTACGAGCAGTACTTC

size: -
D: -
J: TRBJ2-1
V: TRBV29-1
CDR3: CSVEGNREGQFF
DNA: TGCAGCGTTGAAGGGAACAGGGAGGGGCAGTTCTTC

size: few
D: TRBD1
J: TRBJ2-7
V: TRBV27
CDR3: CASSFRDSNEQYF
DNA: TGTGCCAGCAGTTTTCGGGACAGTAACGAGCAGTACTTC

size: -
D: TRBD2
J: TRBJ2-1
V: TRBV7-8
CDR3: CASSLPLAGGLEQFF
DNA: TGTGCCAGCAGCTTGCCCCTGGCGGGGGGGCTTGAGCAGTTCTTC

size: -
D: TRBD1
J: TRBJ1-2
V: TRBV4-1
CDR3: CASSQTGTGTFGYTF
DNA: TGCGCCAGCAGCCAAACCGGGACAGGGACTTTTGGCTACACCTTC

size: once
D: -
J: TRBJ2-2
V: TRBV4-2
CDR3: CATREDTGELFF
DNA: TGTGCCACCAGAGAGGACACCGGGGAGCTGTTTTTT

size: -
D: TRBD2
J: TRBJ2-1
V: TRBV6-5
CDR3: CASSLQREGGNEQFF
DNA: TGTGCCAGCAGTCTCCAGCGGGAGGGCGGGAATGAGCAGTTCTTC

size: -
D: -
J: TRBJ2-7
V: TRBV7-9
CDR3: CASSLERGSFSPEGEQYF
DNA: TGTGCCAGCAGCTTAGAGAGGGGGTCATTCTCCCCTGAGGGCGAGCAGTACTTC

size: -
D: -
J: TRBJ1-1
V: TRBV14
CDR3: CASGMGHLLEAFF
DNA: TGTGCCAGCGGTATGGGACACCTTCTCGAAGCTTTCTTT

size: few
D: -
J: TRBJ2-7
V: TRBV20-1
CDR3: CSARTGVEQYF
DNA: TGCAGTGCTAGAACGGGGGTCGAGCAGTACTTC

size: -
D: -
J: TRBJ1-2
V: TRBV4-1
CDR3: CASSQGRVYSYGYTF
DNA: TGCGCCAGCAGCCAAGGTCGGGTCTACTCCTATGGCTACACCTTC

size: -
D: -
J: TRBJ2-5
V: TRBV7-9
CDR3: CASSLWDTQETQYF
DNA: TGTGCCAGCAGCTTATGGGACACCCAAGAGACCCAGTACTTC

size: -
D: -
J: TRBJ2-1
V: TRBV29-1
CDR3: CSGTDLSGYNEQFF
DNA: TGCAGCGGAACAGACCTAAGCGGTTACAATGAGCAGTTCTTC